This TCR beta chain was captured in a study of monozygotic twins with inflammatory bowel disease (dated by TCRdb to between 2018 and 2021). In the study overall: A total of approximately 30 monozygotic twin pairs were included in the full study, comprising nine German pairs (four IBD-concordant, five IBD-discordant) and 19 IBD-discordant Danish pairs. The search for disease-associated traits relied mainly on comparing, within discordant pairs, IBD patients with their genetically identical healthy co-twins. Each individual had, on average, about 151 000 unique TCRalpha sequences and 181 000 unique TCRbeta sequences available for analysis.

Libraries were prepared through 5' RACE. The input for every TCR library was roughly 4,000 ng of total RNA. For each sample, cDNA synthesis was carried out in eight separate reactions using SMARTScribe reverse transcriptase. During cDNA synthesis, template switching was used to introduce unique molecular identifiers that contained a 6-nucleotide sample barcode. Two nested PCRs of approximately 16 and 10 cycles amplified the TCRalpha and TCRbeta cDNA, and bead purification followed each PCR. Before amplification, the cDNA was treated with uracil DNA-glycosylase and purified using the QIAquick PCR purification kit. In the second PCR, Illumina TruSeq-compatible adapters and sample-specific barcodes were added. TapeStation and Qubit were used to check library quality and concentration, and roughly 4.6 ng of each library was pooled. Sequencing of pooled libraries was carried out on an Illumina HiSeq2500 single-index Rapid Run using 2 x 100 bp reads and custom sequencing primers. Per the original workflow: MiGEC version 1.2.6 was used for UMI-based consensus assembly to correct PCR and sequencing errors. V(D)J alignment, clonotype assembly and CDR3 extraction were performed with MiXCR version 2.1.1. To normalise gene usage, clonotype sharing and MAIT/NKT TCR abundance, the top 1000, 10 000 and 20 000 clonotypes in each sample were analysed. Diversity was computed as the inverse Simpson index with the vegan R package after downsampling to 27 000 UMIs. Paired Mann-Whitney U tests were applied to discordant twin pairs, and Benjamini-Hochberg correction was used for multiple testing. TCRdb reanalyzed the reads, keeping one entry per CDR3 protein sequence and omitting DNA. It is TCRdb's table, rather than the study itself, that gives the V and J calls and clone size. The sample table on file contains over 130,000 distinct CDR3 sequences. The ten biggest clones cover 2% to 3% of the sample.

The full study reports these points: Repertoire similarity did not differ between concordant and discordant twins, which could be due to limited statistical power. Measured by the inverse Simpson index, TCRbeta repertoire diversity was lower in IBD patients than in their healthy co-twins. Distinction between different T cell subtypes could not be achieved in the analysis. No single strong signal or clonotype linked to IBD turned up in the results, so the idea that one exists was not supported. Differing immunosuppressive treatments among patients may have added background noise and inter-individual variability to the repertoires. Compared with healthy twins, IBD patients shared fewer clonotypes with other individuals, and the difference was most pronounced in patients with signs of disease activity.

On this clonotype: Its specific antigen is unknown.

As encoded in the germline V gene (reference sequence), CDR1 is GTSNPN while CDR2 is SVGIG. The CDR3 spans 12 residues, from the cysteine through the phenylalanine. No DNA appears here. From each donor, an approximately 2.4 ml peripheral blood sample was drawn into PAXgene tubes and stored at -80 degrees C. Total RNA was isolated from whole blood with the PAXgene blood miRNA kit on an automated QIAcube, without T cell sorting. Peripheral blood from monozygotic twin pairs concordant or discordant for inflammatory bowel disease was subjected to deep TCRalpha and TCRbeta repertoire profiling with unique molecular barcoding. Smoking habits were recorded for all twin pairs, and each individual was classified as a current, former or never smoker.

Recombination connected TRBV30 to TRBJ2-7. The TCR originated in a human donor with ulcerative colitis or Crohn's disease, or a healthy co-twin of an affected twin (not recorded which). The sequencing sample was made of blood. The CDR3 reads as follows: CAWSVDTYEQYF.